This TCR beta chain originates from a study of vaccination and CD4 T cells after COVID-19. Study summary: Two Hispanic individuals were among six male and four female convalescent patients.

The study sequenced cultured CD4+ T cell DNA using the Oncomine TCR Beta short-read assay. TCRdb processed the PCR reads anew with MiXCR; each CDR3 protein has one entry. This table has tens of thousands of distinct CDR3 sequences, 28% appearing once. Time point meaning: late sampling 161 to 241 days after vaccination in three convalescent patients. Treatment defined: roughly 10-day PBMC culture with coronavirus spike peptide pools or control peptides (ViraFEST assay). As regards this clonotype: Its antigen is unknown.

This CDR3 region has 21 residues. V was pared by 6 bases and J by 0 bases, with 30 bases between. Germline values: CDR1 SEHNR, CDR2 FQNEAQ (reference sequence). The chain is built from TRBV7-9 and TRBJ2-1; the D gene could be TRBD1 or TRBD2 (6 bases each). This TCR was sampled from a human donor who had recovered from COVID-19. The material sequenced was CD4+ T cells from blood, cultured in vitro, taken about 7 months after SARS-CoV-2 vaccination. The chain's CDR3 is CASRISLRDKEYQSSYNEQFF. The CDR3 region has the DNA TGTGCCAGCAGGATTTCCCTGCGGGACAAGGAATACCAGAGCTCCTACAATGAGCAGTTCTTC.